This is a list of T cell receptor beta chains from one sample in a study of beta chain features in type 1 diabetes. Profiled with immunoSEQ multiplex PCR; TCRdb holds only in-frame clones, not every one. The sample shows 300,000 to 350,000 clones, around 20% of them seen only once. Sequences were obtained from naive CD4+ T cells from blood. The receptors were gathered from a woman younger than 30 in good health. Each CDR3 is given with its conserved first and last residue. D genes are given only for firm matches. The size of a clone is reported for some rows only, either as once, few or many, or as a class for expanded clones.

few,.,TRBV21-1,TRBJ2-1,TGTGCCAGCAGCCATCAGGGGAGCTCCTACAATGAGCAGTTCTTC,CASSHQGSSYNEQFF
.,.,TRBV30,TRBJ1-1,TGTGCCTGGAGTATAAACTCCGGGGGCACTGAAGCTTTCTTT,CAWSINSGGTEAFF
few,TRBD1,TRBV7-9,TRBJ2-5,TGTGCCAGCAGCCGGACAGGGATCGGAGAGACCCAGTACTTC,CASSRTGIGETQYF
few,TRBD2,TRBV30,TRBJ2-5,TGTGCCTGGAGTGTACGGGGGGGCCTCGAGACCCAGTACTTC,CAWSVRGGLETQYF
few,.,TRBV25-1,TRBJ1-3,TGTGCCAGCCTAGGGGCTGCTGGAAACACCATATATTTT,CASLGAAGNTIYF
.,TRBD2,TRBV18,TRBJ2-7,TGTGCCAGCTCACCCCTAGCGGGGGTGGAATACGAGCAGTACTTC,CASSPLAGVEYEQYF
.,.,TRBV30,TRBJ1-2,TGTGCCTGGAGTCAAAACTATGGCTACACCTTC,CAWSQNYGYTF
.,TRBD2,TRBV7-2,TRBJ2-1,TGTGCCAGCAGCCCGTTAGCGGGAGGGAAAGGTCATGAGCAGTTCTTC,CASSPLAGGKGHEQFF
.,TRBD1,TRBV4-2,TRBJ1-6,TGTGCCAGCAGGGGGGGACAGCCGACTAATTCACCCCTCCACTTT,CASRGGQPTNSPLHF
.,TRBD1,TRBV7-9,TRBJ2-1,TGTGCCAGCAGCTCGGGGACAGGGCCCTACAATGAGCAGTTCTTC,CASSSGTGPYNEQFF
.,TRBD2,TRBV5-1,TRBJ2-7,TGCGCCAGCAGCGGGGGACTAGCGGGAGGGCCGTCCTACGAGCAGTACTTC,CASSGGLAGGPSYEQYF
.,TRBD1,TRBV5-1,TRBJ1-2,TGCGCCAGCAGCCCCGGACAGGCGATCAACTATGGCTACACCTTC,CASSPGQAINYGYTF
once,TRBD1,TRBV5-4,TRBJ2-7,TGTGCCAGCAGCTTCGACAGGGGTCCCTACGAGCAGTACTTC,CASSFDRGPYEQYF
.,TRBD1,TRBV6-5,TRBJ2-7,TGTGCCAGCAGTCCCGGGACAGGGAGGTACGAGCAGTACTTC,CASSPGTGRYEQYF
few,TRBD1,TRBV30,TRBJ2-7,TGTGCCTGGAGTTCCCGGACAGGCTCCTACGAGCAGTACTTC,CAWSSRTGSYEQYF
.,.,TRBV29-1,TRBJ2-3,TGCAGCGTACAATTGCCAGGCACAGATACGCAGTATTTT,CSVQLPGTDTQYF
.,.,TRBV10-3,TRBJ1-2,TGTGCCATCAGTGAGGGGACACGACTTGATGGCTACACCTTC,CAISEGTRLDGYTF